This T cell receptor beta chain was retrieved from a study of cytomegalovirus exposure and HLA in healthy donors (dated by TCRdb to 2017 to 2019). With regard to the full study: According to an earlier analysis of around 600 of the donors, roughly 180 million T cells yielded 117 million unique TCR beta sequences and 276 Gb of sequence data. Roughly 300 gigabases of sequencing data and 91 million or so unique TCR sequences made up an early release that covered some 640 HLA-typed donors. Among the roughly 400 genotyped donors, around 81% belonged to the genetic ancestry cluster associated with self-reported Caucasian donors. The aim of the study was to test whether cataloging public T cell receptors could identify signatures of past pathogen exposure. The study used immunosequencing to profile the T cell repertoires of several hundred subjects and linked those repertoires to cytomegalovirus serostatus. A separate validation cohort of 90 to 150 different subjects was used in addition to the 666-subject first cohort. The study combined high-throughput TCR immunosequencing, statistical association of individual TCRs with disease status, and machine learning to predict cytomegalovirus infection status. In a later analysis, previously published TCR beta repertoires from 670 or so donors were re-analyzed and high-resolution HLA genotyping was added so that TCR occurrence patterns could be studied. Rather than drawing on any new phenotypic data, the later analysis identified candidate immune exposures from TCR beta sequences and the way those sequences occurred across donors. In an earlier analysis of 587 of the donors, high-throughput TCR beta sequencing was used to judge whether each TCR beta V gene segment behaved as functional or pseudogenic. Donor age, sex, ethnicity and CMV serostatus were compiled together with the repertoire data. Genome-wide SNP genotypes for about 65% of the roughly 670 donors were used in a later genetic analysis, which treated that subset as a discovery cohort. All discovery cohort repertoires had been generated on a single sequencing platform. HLA typing included class I and class II loci at four-digit resolution. Typing coverage varied by locus: roughly 629-640 donors for A, B, C, DRB1 and DQB1; more than 500 for DQA1; some 610 for DPA1; 400 to 480 for DPB1. Several DR-DQ haplotypes were treated as single units for association and clustering because of strong linkage in the cohort. On average, approximately 250,000 unique TCR beta nucleotide sequences were sequenced per donor among fewer than 500 genotyped donors of the cohort, with 15% to 20% of those sequences being non-productive.

The method behind the library was the immunoSEQ multiplex PCR assay. For the multiplex PCR, a mixture combining 60 forward primers for TCR Vbeta segments and 13 reverse primers for TCR Jbeta segments was used. Amplification of the CDR3 region of rearranged TCR beta genes was performed with a multiplex PCR assay on genomic DNA. On the Illumina HiSeq System, the amplified TCR beta libraries were sequenced as 87-base-pair reads. Turning to the authors' computational methods: A later analysis counted about 80 million unique TCR beta chains across the 550 to 750 repertoires, and roughly 11 million of these chains were shared by at least two donors. Raw reads were error-corrected and collapsed into unique sequences with a nearest-neighbor algorithm that merged closely related sequences to remove PCR and sequencing errors. Alignment of CDR3 sequences to IMGT reference sequences was used to assign V, D and J gene segments. For a sequence to be retained, a match of at least six nucleotides was required to both a V gene segment and a J gene segment. A rearrangement counted as productive if the CDR3 had no stop codons and remained in frame with V and J, and every other rearrangement counted as non-productive. Following IMGT convention, CDR3 was defined as the stretch from the second conserved V-encoded cysteine to the conserved J-encoded phenylalanine. Sequences without an unambiguous match to a single V gene segment were excluded from the earlier analysis of 450 to 750 of the donors. An earlier analysis of some 610 of the donors called V segments functional above 56.7% productive rearrangements and segregating when the between-donor standard deviation exceeded 5%. A statistical classification framework was developed to diagnose cytomegalovirus status using the catalog of TCR beta chain sequences. V and J gene assignment, in a later analysis, came from comparing TCR nucleotide sequences with IMGT/GENE-DB human TR gene sequences. A later analysis assigned CDR3 sequences and most-parsimonious VDJ recombination scenarios with the TCRdist pipeline. In a later analysis, each TCR beta chain was defined by its CDR3 amino acid sequence together with its V-gene family, and reads without a unique V-gene family were excluded. As a way to deal with suspected cross-contamination and a sequencing artifact, a later analysis dropped nearly 600 nucleotide sequences that were highly shared and had low generation probability. A later analysis calculated a clonal expansion index for each public chain from normalized within-repertoire ranks of inferred template counts. In a later analysis, generation probabilities were computed using a VDJ recombination model fitted to out-of-frame rearrangements, and the results were checked against IGoR. A later analysis scored TCR-TCR, TCR-HLA and TCR-CMV co-occurrence with hypergeometric tests, applying a repertoire-size bias correction to TCR pairs. To estimate false discovery rates, a later analysis permuted the HLA or CMV assignments 20 times. In a later analysis, co-occurring TCRs were grouped using DBSCAN, with TCRdist sequence similarity added in when clustering inside HLA-allele-positive subsets. Repertoires with fewer than 30,000 or more than 120,000 public chains, plus five repertoires with anomalous nucleotide sharing, were excluded from co-occurrence clustering. Sourced from immuneACCESS, this table was stored by TCRdb with only in-frame sequences that have V and J called. A share of the clones is absent; for the studies checked, an unresolved V gene accounts for under half, and the remainder has no known explanation. V and J calls and clone size come straight from that table; D and trimming were deduced from the DNA. The table for this sample lists some 180,000 clones; 65% to 80% of them were counted only once. The ten largest clones add up to 2% to 2.5% of the sample.

Broad study findings and their caveats: Cytomegalovirus status was reported to be diagnosed by the classifier with high specificity and sensitivity in both the original and validation cohorts. According to a later analysis, parvovirus B19, influenza, CMV and Epstein-Barr virus appeared linked to several top co-occurrence clusters. The earlier analysis of approximately 560 of the donors excluded some 15 rarely observed V segments, including chromosome 9 orphons, because counts were too low. Because the 87-base-pair reads could not distinguish some IMGT-functional V segments, including TRBV6-2 and TRBV6-3, those segments were excluded. For the cohort, immune exposure information was limited to CMV serostatus. The sequencing pipeline was judged likely to have produced a cluster of highly shared sequence variants as a technical artifact. An association between a missense DCLRE1C variant and V-gene and J-gene trimming of TCR beta chains was found in a later genetic analysis and replicated in an independent cohort. A further reported finding was that TCR beta sequences accurately predicted the HLA-A and HLA-B alleles for most subjects in the first cohort. A later genetic analysis reported fewer N-insertions in productive TCRs among donors in an Asian-associated ancestry cluster than the roughly 670-donor mean. Specific HLA alleles were associated with more than 15,000 TCR beta sequences at a false discovery rate of 0.05 in a later analysis. The authors suggested that the approach could potentially be generalized to other disease states and immunological phenotypes. Most TCR sequences were seen in very few donors, while some public TCRs were found in many individuals. HLA typing was unavailable for some donors at each locus, so association tests used only the typed subset. The study listed around 160 TCR beta chains as associated with cytomegalovirus. Correlated functional status among segregating V segments might be attributable to linkage disequilibrium, but an unknown experimental factor could not be ruled out. A few of the identified cytomegalovirus-associated TCR beta chains were confirmed in vitro to be specific for cytomegalovirus antigens. Broadly in line with IMGT annotations, most TCR beta V segments showed up in productive rearrangements about 87% or about 30% of the time in an earlier analysis of roughly 590 of the donors. Only TCR beta chains were sequenced in this cohort, and the absence of alpha or paired-chain data limited detectable features. In a later analysis, TCR association rates were found to vary across HLA loci, with the most associated TCRs seen for DRB1 alleles and the fewest for HLA-C alleles. Roughly uniform sequencing depth across donors was assumed in presence/absence analyses, although this assumption may not hold. A later analysis found that HLA-associated TCR beta chains were more clonally expanded and had lower generation probabilities than equally common non-associated chains. Assigning TCR associations to individual alleles was difficult when HLA alleles, especially DR and DQ, strongly co-occurred. According to a later analysis, most CMV-associated TCR beta chains appeared to be HLA-restricted, and the HLA associations seemed to be driven largely by CMV exposure.

The cohort comprised fewer than 700 healthy bone marrow donors. Cohort members were all nominally healthy when sampled, although unrecorded immune exposures were likely present. The donor tested CMV seropositive, placing the donor among the roughly 270 seropositive members of the cohort. Each donor provided a peripheral blood sample, and peripheral blood mononuclear cells were used for TCR beta sequencing. The Qiagen DNeasy Blood Extraction Kit was used to extract genomic DNA from the blood cell samples. V loses 2 bases at its end and J loses 4 bases; junction bases beyond the gene matches: 4. CDR1 and CDR2, per the germline V gene, are MNHEY and SVGAGI. Measured from the cysteine to the phenylalanine, the CDR3 is 15 residues long. Just the 45-base CDR3 DNA is kept, in frame starting at base 1. As regards this clone: Its antigen is still unknown. Per-base quality was not reported, and no clone a single base away is much larger than it.

Specimen: PBMCs. This TCR was sampled from a woman under 40 in good health and CMV-seropositive. The rearranged chain carries TRBV6-5 and TRBJ2-1, with 8 bases aligning to TRBD2. The nucleotide sequence is given as TGTGCCAGCAGTTACGATAAGCGGGGGTACAATGAGCAGTTCTTC. Translated, it reads CASSYDKRGYNEQFF.